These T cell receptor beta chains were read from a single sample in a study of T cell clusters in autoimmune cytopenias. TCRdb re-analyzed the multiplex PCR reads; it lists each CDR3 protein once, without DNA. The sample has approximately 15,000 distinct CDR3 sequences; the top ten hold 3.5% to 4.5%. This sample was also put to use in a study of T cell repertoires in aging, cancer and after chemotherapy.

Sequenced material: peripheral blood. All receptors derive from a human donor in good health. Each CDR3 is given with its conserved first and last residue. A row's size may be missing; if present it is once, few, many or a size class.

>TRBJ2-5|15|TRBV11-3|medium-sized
CASSPRTPTQETQYF
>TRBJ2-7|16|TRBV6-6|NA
CASSFPAGAVGYEQYF
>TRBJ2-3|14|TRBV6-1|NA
CANKAGLYTDTQYF
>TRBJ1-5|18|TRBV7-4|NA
CASPCRGPGHRKNQPQHF
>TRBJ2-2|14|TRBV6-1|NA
CASRDPFNTGELFF
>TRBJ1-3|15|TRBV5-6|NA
CASSITLGSGNTIYF
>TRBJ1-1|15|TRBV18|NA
CASSPSQTRNTEAFF
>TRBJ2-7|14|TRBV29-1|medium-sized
CSASEGREAWEQYF
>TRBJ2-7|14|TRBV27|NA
CARHGRGNSYEQYF
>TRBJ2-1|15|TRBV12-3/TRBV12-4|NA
CASRTTGTQKKEQFF
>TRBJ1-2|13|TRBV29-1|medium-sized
CSVRDSGTYGYTF
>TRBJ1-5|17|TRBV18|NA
CASSLTGTGRSNQPQHF
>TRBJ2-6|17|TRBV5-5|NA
CASSLWPGDSGANVLTF
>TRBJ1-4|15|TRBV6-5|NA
CASSYLDRGREKLFF
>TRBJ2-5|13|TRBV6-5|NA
CASSQGLPETQYF
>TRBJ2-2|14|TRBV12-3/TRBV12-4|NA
CATVRGGGTGELFF
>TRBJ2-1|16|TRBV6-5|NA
CASSPSFARVYNEQFF
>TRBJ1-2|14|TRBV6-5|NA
CASSYSGGVYGYTF
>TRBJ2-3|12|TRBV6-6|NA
CASSYEGGTQYF
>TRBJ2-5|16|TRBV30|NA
CAWSVGVLRGQETQYF
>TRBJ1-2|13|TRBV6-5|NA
CASSYSNRYGYTF
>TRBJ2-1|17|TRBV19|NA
CASSRGLAGGKYNEQFF
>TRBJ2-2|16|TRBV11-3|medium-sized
CASSIRQGTNTGELFF
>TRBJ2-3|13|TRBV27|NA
CASSLQGKDTQYF
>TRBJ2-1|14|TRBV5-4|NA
CASSLVTGMGEQFF
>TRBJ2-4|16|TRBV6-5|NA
CASSYRGELAKNIQYF
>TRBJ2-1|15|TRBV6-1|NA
CASSELGTSGGEQFF
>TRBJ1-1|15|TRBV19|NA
CASRSPGQGNTEAFF
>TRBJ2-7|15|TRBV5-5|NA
CASSPRGSGSYEQYF
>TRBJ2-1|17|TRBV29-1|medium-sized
CSPRGLAGEGATGEQFF
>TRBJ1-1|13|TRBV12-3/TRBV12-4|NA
CASRGGGNVGAFF
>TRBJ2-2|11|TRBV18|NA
CASSYSGELFF
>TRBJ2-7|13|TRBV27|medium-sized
CASSPSGEYEQYF
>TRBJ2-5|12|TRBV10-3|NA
CAISEGPETQYF
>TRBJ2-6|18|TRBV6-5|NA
CASSVTGTKSSGANVLTF
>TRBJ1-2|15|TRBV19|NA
CASSILSGTHYGYTF
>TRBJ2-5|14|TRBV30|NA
CAWSRGGPQETQYF
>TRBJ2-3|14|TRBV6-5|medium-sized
CASASGSSTDTQYF